Below, one T cell receptor (beta chain) is given with its context. Antigen specificity is unknown. The data belong to a study of shared clonotypes between healthy human individuals. At the level of the study: Sampling drew on donors who were a couple of women and a few men aged 18 to 49. Overall study results and limits: The genetic and exposure-history diversity represented was limited by few donors.

TCRdb keeps only in-frame clones here, not all; method: immunoSEQ multiplex PCR. Among some 500,000 clones listed, approximately 95% were seen once. This CDR3 comprises 15 residues. V shed 2 bases and J shed 5 bases, with 13 bases lying between them. From germline, CDR1 is MGHRA and CDR2 YSYEKL. The specimen was naive CD4+ T cells sorted from blood. Subset reported: CD45RA+ positively selected. The clonotype comes from a woman in her twenties or thirties in good health. The V call is TRBV4-1, the J call TRBJ1-5; the D is unclear. The CDR3 region is CASSQTYTVYQPQHF. CDR3 bases: TGCGCCAGCAGCCAAACGTATACAGTTTATCAGCCCCAGCATTTT.